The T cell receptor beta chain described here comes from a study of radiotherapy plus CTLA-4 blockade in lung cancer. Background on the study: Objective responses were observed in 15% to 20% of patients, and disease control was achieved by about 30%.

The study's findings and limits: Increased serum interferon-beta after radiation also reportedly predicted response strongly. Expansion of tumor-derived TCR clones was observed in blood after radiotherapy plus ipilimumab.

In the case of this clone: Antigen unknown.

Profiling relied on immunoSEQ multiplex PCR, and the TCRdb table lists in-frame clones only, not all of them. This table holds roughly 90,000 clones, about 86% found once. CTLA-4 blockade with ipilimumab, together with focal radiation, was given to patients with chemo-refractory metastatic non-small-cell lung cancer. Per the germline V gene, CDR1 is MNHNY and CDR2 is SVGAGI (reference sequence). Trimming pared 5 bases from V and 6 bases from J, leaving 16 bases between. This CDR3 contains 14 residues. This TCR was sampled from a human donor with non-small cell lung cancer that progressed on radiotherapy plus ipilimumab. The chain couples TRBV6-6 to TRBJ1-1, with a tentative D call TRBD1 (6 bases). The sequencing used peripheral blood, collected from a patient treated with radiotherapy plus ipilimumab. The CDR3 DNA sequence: TGTGCCAGCAGTCGCCGGAACAGGGACCCTGAAGCTTTCTTT. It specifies CASSRRNRDPEAFF.